This T cell receptor (beta chain) was captured in a study of cytomegalovirus exposure and HLA in healthy donors. Study-level findings and limits: There were some V segments, including TRBV6-2 and TRBV6-3, excluded as indistinguishable. HLA alleles showed associations with 15,000 to 20,000 TCR beta sequences in a later analysis, at a 0.05 false discovery rate.

Per the germline V gene, CDR1 is KGHSH and CDR2 is LQKENI. Trimming took 3 bases from V and 2 from J, leaving 13 bases between them. The CDR3 contains 15 residues. The PCR ran on 60 Vbeta and 13 Jbeta primers. Sequenced by immunoSEQ multiplex PCR; TCRdb stores in-frame clones only, minus some. The profile shows 120,000 or so clones, 74% of them singletons. On this clone itself: Its antigen is not identified.

Sequencing was done on a sample of PBMCs. This sequence joins TRBV18 and TRBJ2-5, with D maybe TRBD1 (6 bases). The TCR comes from a woman aged 45-60 years in good health and CMV-seropositive. CDR3 nucleotides: TGTGCCAGCTCACCGTATGAGGACAGTCAAGAGACCCAGTACTTC. It is translated as CASSPYEDSQETQYF.